The entry below gives a single TCR beta chain sequence along with its context. The data were obtained in a study of blood T cell repertoires in COVID-19. The protocol was immunoSEQ multiplex PCR, while the TCRdb copy is restricted to in-frame clones and leaves out a portion. This repertoire shows about 320,000 clones, about 90% found once; its top ten account for 5% to 7%. The ends were cut back, 3 bases at V and 2 bases at J, with 16 bases in the middle. The germline V gene has CDR1 MGHDK and CDR2 SYGVNS. This CDR3 region has 16 residues. V is TRBV25-1 and J is TRBJ2-5; tentatively, D is TRBD1 (6 bases). This sequence was found in a man between 18 and 29 years old who had recovered from COVID-19. Sequenced sample: peripheral blood. CDR3 residues: CASSDSDRTTQETQYF. The CDR3, as DNA: TGTGCCAGCAGTGATTCTGACAGGACAACTCAAGAGACCCAGTACTTC.